This entry lists 20 T cell receptor beta chains sequenced from one sample in a study of blood T cell repertoires in COVID-19. Sequencing was performed with immunoSEQ multiplex PCR; in TCRdb, only in-frame clones are kept and a portion is missing. The table shows 100,000 to 150,000 clones, with more than 75% occurring only once. Source material: peripheral blood. The source is a human donor in a cohort sampled during active COVID-19.

In its sample, this clone is medium-sized (0.01 to 0.1%). J is TRBJ2-5 and V is TRBV5-4; possible D gene TRBD2, 5 bases. Per the germline V gene, CDR1 is SGHNT and CDR2 is YYREEE (reference sequence). The V end was cut by 4 bases, the J end by 3 bases, with 10 bases between. The CDR3 totals 13 residues. The DNA of the CDR3 is TGTGCCAGCAGCGCGAGCGGAGAAGAGACCCAGTACTTC. Residues: CASSASGEETQYF.

J is TRBJ1-3 and V is TRBV11-1; no reliable D call. The CDR3 is 15 amino acids. Germline CDR1 SGHAT, CDR2 FQDESV (reference sequence). V was clipped by 4 bases and J by 0 bases, with 10 bases between them. CDR3 DNA: TGTGCCAGCAGCTCGGGGATTCCCTCTGGAAACACCATATATTTT. Encoded protein: CASSSGIPSGNTIYF.

The chain links TRBV13 to TRBJ1-1; the D is unclear. Germline CDR1 PRHDT, CDR2 FYEKMQ (reference sequence). V shed 4 bases and J shed 3 bases, with 12 bases lying between them. The CDR3 has 14 residues. CDR3 sequence: CASSSNREDTEAFF. For the CDR3, the DNA is TGTGCCAGCAGCTCCAATCGGGAGGACACTGAAGCTTTCTTT.

This chain joins TRBV7-2 and TRBJ1-2; 7 nucleotides agree with TRBD1. The CDR3 totals 15 residues. Per germline, CDR1 SGHTA and CDR2 FQGNSA. The junction had 12 bases not matched to a gene; V was cut back by 5 bases and J by 6 bases. The CDR3 DNA reads TGTGCCAGCAGCAGATATACAGGGGAAAACGATGGCTACACCTTC. Translating it yields CASSRYTGENDGYTF.

The V call is TRBV11-2, the J call TRBJ2-3; unclear D gene. The CDR3 runs to 14 residues. V lost 4 bases and J lost 4, with 12 bases in between. Germline V CDR1 and CDR2: SGHAT, FQNNGV. For the CDR3, the DNA is TGTGCCAGCAGCTCTCCATTAGTTGCAGATACGCAGTATTTT. Its translation: CASSSPLVADTQYF. Full variable domain (rest looked up from reference TRBV11-2 and TRBJ2-3): EAGVAQSPRYKIIEKRQSVAFWCNPISGHATLYWYQQILGQGPKLLIQFQNNGVVDDSQLPKDRFSAERLKGVDSTLKIQPAKLEDSAVYLCASSSPLVADTQYFGPGTRLTVL.

This chain joins TRBV5-4 and TRBJ2-3, with 11 bases aligning to TRBD2. The CDR3 loop spans 17 amino acids. V dropped 4 bases and J dropped 2; count of bases not matched to a gene: 9. Germline CDR1 and CDR2: SGHNT and YYREEE (reference sequence). The CDR3 sequence: CASSLYSGRVHTDTQYF. CDR3 nucleotide sequence: TGTGCCAGCAGCCTTTATAGCGGGAGGGTTCACACAGATACGCAGTATTTT.

This sequence joins TRBV5-6 and TRBJ1-2, with D possibly matching TRBD1 (5 bases). The CDR3 covers 13 residues. Looked up from germline, CDR1 is SGHDT and CDR2 is YYEEEE. Trimming cost V 0 bases and J 8 bases, with 11 bases left between them. The CDR3 loop is CASSLAGVDGYTF. As DNA, the CDR3 is TGTGCCAGCAGCTTGGCGGGGGTCGACGGCTACACCTTC.

The CDR3 region has the DNA TGTGCCAGCAGCTTACAGGGGGGAGGTGGCTACACCTTC. Amino acids: CASSLQGGGGYTF. J is TRBJ1-2 and V is TRBV7-9; 7 nucleotides line up with TRBD1. The CDR3 sequence is 13 residues long. Germline V lookup: CDR1 SEHNR, CDR2 FQNEAQ (reference sequence). Trimming removed 2 bases from V and 7 bases from J; junction bases left unmatched: 4.

V gene TRBV10-2 combines with J gene TRBJ1-2; tentatively, D is TRBD1 (6 bases). Germline V lookup: CDR1 WSHSY, CDR2 SAAADI. The germline V and J ends were trimmed by 2 bases and 12 bases, with 16 bases remaining between them. The CDR3 is made up of 13 amino acids. The CDR3 coding sequence is TGCGCCAGCAGTGAGCTTCCACAGGGACCTCACACCTTC. The encoded protein is CASSELPQGPHTF.

This chain uses TRBV7-9 with TRBJ1-2; 8 nucleotides align to TRBD1. V lost 1 base to trimming and J lost 5 bases; unmatched junction nucleotides: 6. CDR3 length: 15 amino acids. Germline CDR1 and CDR2: SEHNR and FQNEAQ (reference sequence). Here the CDR3 reads CASSLVEDRDYGYTF. DNA of the CDR3: TGTGCCAGCAGCTTAGTAGAGGACAGGGATTATGGCTACACCTTC.

The CDR3 coding sequence is TGCGCCAGCAGCATAAACAGGGGCGAGCAGTACTTC. This sequence encodes CASSINRGEQYF. This chain connects TRBV5-1 to TRBJ2-7, with 7 bases identical to TRBD1. V was pared by 4 bases and J by 6 bases, with 4 bases of the junction left unmatched. The CDR3 has 12 residues. Germline V gene sequence: CDR1 SGHRS, CDR2 YFSETQ.

The genes are TRBV18 and TRBJ1-1; 7 bases agree with TRBD1. The germline V gene has CDR1 KGHSH and CDR2 LQKENI. V gave up 3 bases and J gave up 0 bases; unmatched junction bases: 13. The CDR3 is made up of 18 amino acids. In nucleotides, the CDR3 is TGTGCCAGCTCACCGTTTAGGACAGGCGAGCGAATGAACACTGAAGCTTTCTTT. The encoded protein is CASSPFRTGERMNTEAFF.

The gene calls are TRBV5-1 and TRBJ2-1; 7 nucleotides agree with TRBD2. The V gene's germline CDR1 is SGHRS and CDR2 YFSETQ. Losses at the gene ends were 1 base for V and 0 bases for J; bases not matched to a gene: 7. The CDR3 runs to 17 residues. CDR3 protein: CASSLRRELSSYNEQFF. Here the CDR3 DNA reads TGCGCCAGCAGCTTGAGGCGGGAGCTAAGCTCCTACAATGAGCAGTTCTTC. The entire variable domain, with the rest obtained from reference TRBV5-1 and TRBJ2-1, is as follows: KAGVTQTPRYLIKTRGQQVTLSCSPISGHRSVSWYQQTPGQGLQFLFEYFSETQRNKGNFPGRFSGRQFSNSRSEMNVSTLELGDSALYLCASSLRRELSSYNEQFFGPGTRLTVL.

The CDR3 loop is CASSDLDREYGYTF. CDR3 nucleotides: TGTGCCAGCAGTGATCTGGACAGGGAATATGGCTACACCTTC. The chain carries TRBV27 and TRBJ1-2; the match to TRBD1 covers 8 bases. The V and J ends lost 5 bases and 5 bases, in that order; junction bases with no gene match: 7. CDR3 length equals 14 residues. The germline gives CDR1 MNHEY, CDR2 SMNVEV (reference sequence).

V gene TRBV27 combines with J gene TRBJ1-4; the D gene is possibly TRBD1 (5 bases). The germline V gene has CDR1 MNHEY and CDR2 SMNVEV (reference sequence). This CDR3 is built from 16 residues. V lost 5 bases and J lost 3, with 16 bases in between. The chain's CDR3 is CASSPSLWGSNEKLFF. In DNA form, the CDR3 reads TGTGCCAGCAGTCCCTCGTTATGGGGCTCTAATGAAAAACTGTTTTTT. Full variable domain (rest looked up from reference TRBV27 and TRBJ1-4): EAQVTQNPRYLITVTGKKLTVTCSQNMNHEYMSWYRQDPGLGLRQIYYSMNVEVTDKGDVPEGYKVSRKEKRNFPLILESPSPNQTSLYFCASSPSLWGSNEKLFFGSGTQLSVL.

This chain joins TRBV7-9 and TRBJ1-4, with D maybe TRBD1 (6 bases). The CDR3 contains 16 residues. The germline V gene encodes CDR1 SEHNR and CDR2 FQNEAQ (reference sequence). V was trimmed by 5 bases and J by 6 bases, leaving 19 bases between them. The CDR3 bases are TGTGCCAGCAGCACCGGGACACGGGAAAGAGATGAAAAACTGTTTTTT. This gives the protein CASSTGTRERDEKLFF.

The chain links TRBV27 to TRBJ1-2; TRBD1 matches at 11 bases. Germline V gene data show CDR1 as MNHEY and CDR2 as SMNVEV (reference sequence). The CDR3 spans 13 residues. V lost 3 bases to trimming and J lost 6 bases; unmatched junction nucleotides: 0. Here the CDR3 reads CASSLGQGDGYTF. CDR3 DNA: TGTGCCAGCAGTTTGGGACAGGGGGATGGCTACACCTTC.

This chain uses TRBV14 with TRBJ1-4, with D maybe TRBD1 (6 bases). This CDR3 is 19 amino acids long. Germline CDR1 and CDR2: SGHDN and FVKESK. The V end was cut by 4 bases, the J end by 5 bases, with 26 bases between. This CDR3 reads CASSPHRVGKKRINEKLFF. Here the CDR3 DNA reads TGTGCCAGCAGCCCTCACAGGGTTGGGAAAAAGAGAATAAATGAAAAACTGTTTTTT. Full variable domain (remainder filled in from reference TRBV14 and TRBJ1-4): EAGVTQFPSHSVIEKGQTVTLRCDPISGHDNLYWYRRVMGKEIKFLLHFVKESKQDESGMPNNRFLAERTGGTYSTLKVQPAELEDSGVYFCASSPHRVGKKRINEKLFFGSGTQLSVL.

The V and J genes are TRBV3-1 (or the pseudogene TRBV3-2) and TRBJ2-2; D is possibly TRBD2 (5 bases). The V end was cut by 5 bases, the J end by 9 bases, with 16 bases between. The CDR3 covers 14 residues. CDR1 and CDR2 from the germline V gene are LGHDT and YNNKEL (reference sequence). CDR3 protein: CASSTTTPNRELFF. DNA of the CDR3: TGTGCCAGCAGCACGACTACCCCGAATAGGGAGCTGTTTTTT.

The chain couples TRBV7-2 to TRBJ2-3; D call uncertain. The CDR3 totals 14 residues. Looked up from germline, CDR1 is SGHTA and CDR2 is FQGNSA. With 0 bases removed from V and 6 bases from J, the gap between germline ends came to 10 bases. The CDR3 nucleotides read TGTGCCAGCAGCTTAGCCGCCGGAGCGGATACGCAGTATTTT. Residues: CASSLAAGADTQYF.